The clone carrying this TCR beta chain was observed at least ten times. Its antigen is unidentified. One junction end does not reproduce the germline sequence, and a read error may be involved. The record originates from a study of CD8 T cells in ankylosing spondylitis. A single record per CDR3 protein comes from TCRdb applying MiXCR to the 5' RACE reads. The data show approximately 500,000 distinct CDR3 sequences, 9.5% to 15% seen once. Study-level points and caveats: Reports of some motif variants in reactive arthritis synovial fluid and blood predate this one. Made up of about eight highly homologous variants, a TCR beta motif appeared characteristic of ankylosing spondylitis blood.

Germline assignment: CDR1 SQVTM and CDR2 ANQGSEA. The CDR3 consists of 12 residues. Sequenced: blood, either unsorted or a sorted T cell fraction (not recorded which). The chain couples TRBV29-1 to TRBJ1-1, with D maybe TRBD1 (6 bases). This clonotype was sampled from a male donor with ankylosing spondylitis. CDR3 amino acids: CTVVGARTEAFF. The CDR3 nucleotides are TGCACCGTTGTGGGGGCGCGGACTGAAGCTTTCTTT.